Listed here are 20 T cell receptor beta chains from one sample, sequenced in a study of control samples from healthy donors and cancer patients. Produced via immunoSEQ multiplex PCR; TCRdb's table is partial and in-frame only. The table records 70,000 to 100,000 clones, around nine tenths of them present only once. Sequenced: blood. These receptors all come from a woman aged 55-70 years in good health.

The chain uses TRBV5-1 and TRBJ2-3; TRBD1 matches at 8 bases. J lost 5 bases, V lost 2 bases, and 4 bases had no gene match. This CDR3 has 14 residues. Looked up from germline, CDR1 is SGHRS and CDR2 is YFSETQ. For the CDR3, the DNA is TGCGCCAGCAGCTTCTCACAGGGGGTAGATACGCAGTATTTT. Translating it yields CASSFSQGVDTQYF.

This rearrangement joins TRBV7-2 to TRBJ1-1, with D tentatively TRBD1 (5 bases). This CDR3 is 14 amino acids long. The V gene's germline CDR1 is SGHTA and CDR2 FQGNSA. Trimming left V 4 bases short and J 9 bases short, with 18 bases between. The CDR3 DNA is TGTGCCAGCAGCTCGGTAGATGGGGCAGGGAAAGCTTTCTTT. Its protein product is CASSSVDGAGKAFF.

J is TRBJ2-7 and V is TRBV9, with TRBD2 identical over 14 bases. Trimming at V came to 8 bases and at J to 5 bases, leaving 9 bases not matched to a gene. CDR3 length: 15 residues. Germline assignment: CDR1 SGDLS and CDR2 YYNGEE. The DNA of the CDR3 is TGTGCCAGTAGTAGGACTAGCGGGAGGTGGAACGAGCAGTACTTC. Protein: CASSRTSGRWNEQYF.

The sample holds one count of this clone. The chain recombines TRBV28 with TRBJ1-2; perhaps TRBD1 as D (6 bases). Trimming pared 3 bases from V and 6 bases from J, leaving 17 bases between. This CDR3 contains 15 residues. CDR1 MDHEN and CDR2 SYDVKM come from the germline V gene. The CDR3 sequence is CASSFDWGAFHGYTF. The CDR3 DNA reads TGTGCCAGCAGTTTTGATTGGGGGGCGTTCCATGGCTACACCTTC.

The V gene is TRBV12-5, the J gene TRBJ1-6; maybe TRBD1 (5 bases). V lost 1 base and J lost 8, with 12 bases in between. Germline-derived CDR1 and CDR2 are LGHNT and FRNRAP. CDR3 size: 15 residues. The CDR3 DNA reads as TGTGCTAGTGGTTTGGGGGGGACCACAGATTCACCCCTCCACTTT. Translating gives CASGLGGTTDSPLHF.

This chain links TRBV19 with TRBJ1-4; weak D call: TRBD1 (5 bases). V was pared by 4 bases and J by 7 bases, with 19 bases between. Germline V CDR1 and CDR2: LNHDA, SQIVND (reference sequence). The CDR3 sequence is 16 residues long. CDR3 region: CASSTHDGAPFEKLFF. CDR3 coding DNA: TGTGCCAGTAGTACCCATGATGGGGCTCCCTTTGAAAAACTGTTTTTT.

This chain links TRBV15 with TRBJ2-5; 14 nucleotides match TRBD2. The CDR3 covers 16 residues. Germline CDR1 LNHNV, CDR2 YYDKDF (reference sequence). V was pared by 1 base and J by 4 bases, with 2 bases of the junction left unmatched. Here the CDR3 DNA reads TGTGCCACCAGCAGAGGGACTAGCGGGAGGCCAGAGACCCAGTACTTC. This codes for CATSRGTSGRPETQYF.

The chain links TRBV28 to TRBJ2-2; D is possibly TRBD1 (5 bases). The CDR3 consists of 15 residues. The germline gives CDR1 MDHEN, CDR2 SYDVKM. Trimming shortened V by 5 bases and J by 4 bases, and 14 bases separated the two germline ends. CDR3 coding DNA: TGTGCCAGCAGTCGACTTGGACACAGCACCGGGGAGCTGTTTTTT. Its protein product is CASSRLGHSTGELFF.

V usage is TRBV28 and J usage is TRBJ2-5; D not resolved. CDR3 length: 19 residues. V was shortened by 4 bases and J by 6 bases, with 30 bases between the two germline ends. Germline loops: CDR1 MDHEN, CDR2 SYDVKM. The CDR3 region is CASSSIWQLSTASFQTQYF. CDR3 in DNA: TGTGCCAGCAGTTCGATATGGCAACTGAGTACCGCCTCCTTTCAGACCCAGTACTTC.

The V call is TRBV23-1, the J call TRBJ1-1; D gene uncertain. TRBV23-1 is marked as an open reading frame, function uncertain. V was shortened by 1 base and J by 3 bases, with 12 bases between the two germline ends. The CDR3 is 15 residues long. CDR3 region: CASSQWVGGDTEAFF. CDR3 in DNA: TGCGCCAGCAGTCAATGGGTTGGTGGGGACACTGAAGCTTTCTTT.

V gene TRBV10-1 combines with J gene TRBJ1-2; D is uncertain. CDR3 length equals 12 residues. V was clipped by 3 bases and J by 5 bases, with 7 bases between them. Germline lookup yields CDR1 WNHNN and CDR2 SYGVQD (reference sequence). The CDR3 nucleotides read TGCGCCAGCAGTGACAATTCTTATGGCTACACCTTC. This gives the protein CASSDNSYGYTF.

About this clone itself: No DNA is shown, since the ends of the CDR3 on it are uncertain; the CDR3 is the one TCRdb lists. The V and J genes are TRBV18 and TRBJ2-1; the DNA was not used to check the table's D call, TRBD1. CDR1 is KGHSH, CDR2 LQKENI, per germline. The CDR3 has 16 residues if both end residues are counted. The CDR3 here is CASSPPWGQGTGEWFF.

The chain couples TRBV6-6 to TRBJ2-3; a weak D match, TRBD1 (6 bases). Trimming took off 6 bases at V and 4 bases at J, with 20 bases between the two ends. This CDR3 has 16 amino acids. CDR1 is MNHNY and CDR2 is SVGAGI in the germline V gene (reference sequence). CDR3 DNA: TGTGCCAGCAGACAGGGATTCCCACGGTTTTCAGATACGCAGTATTTT. Translated: CASRQGFPRFSDTQYF.

CDR3 in DNA: TGCGCCAGCAGCCAAAACCCCCTACAGGGAAACTATGGCTACACCTTC. As protein: CASSQNPLQGNYGYTF. V gene TRBV4-3 combines with J gene TRBJ1-2; D is possibly TRBD1 (6 bases). Germline V gives CDR1 LGHNA, CDR2 YSLEER. The CDR3 runs to 16 residues. Trimming shortened V by 2 bases and J by 2 bases, and 15 bases separated the two germline ends.

This chain links TRBV2 with TRBJ2-7; D perhaps matches TRBD1 (5 bases). CDR3 length equals 15 residues. V was trimmed by 5 bases and J by 4 bases, leaving 18 bases between them. CDR1 and CDR2 (germline): SNHLY, FYNNEI. The DNA of the CDR3 is TGTGCCAGCAGTCCTCAGGGTGCTATTAGTTACGAGCAGTACTTC. Its protein product is CASSPQGAISYEQYF.

The chain employs TRBV5-1 and TRBJ1-6; a weak D match, TRBD1 (6 bases). Trimming took 4 bases from V and 5 from J, leaving 16 bases between them. Germline CDR1 SGHRS, CDR2 YFSETQ. This CDR3 has 16 residues. This CDR3 reads CASSVNRVSDNSPLHF. CDR3 in DNA: TGCGCCAGCAGCGTAAACAGGGTGAGCGATAATTCACCCCTCCACTTT.

This clone was detected only a few times. The chain combines TRBV2 with TRBJ1-5, with 7 bases that match TRBD1. The CDR3 consists of 15 residues. V gave up 5 bases and J gave up 3 bases; unmatched junction bases: 7. Looked up from germline, CDR1 is SNHLY and CDR2 is FYNNEI. The CDR3 DNA is TGTGCCAGCAGTACGAAGGACAGGTCCAATCAGCCCCAGCATTTT. Its translation: CASSTKDRSNQPQHF.

The chain links TRBV7-8 to TRBJ2-1; 13 bases match TRBD2. CDR1 SGHVS and CDR2 FQNEAQ come from the germline V gene. The V segment lost 2 bases and the J segment 7 bases; nucleotides outside the gene matches: 5. CDR3 size: 16 residues. The CDR3 nucleotides read TGTGCCAGCAGCTTATTGACTAGCGGGGGGAAAAATGAGCAGTTCTTC. This gives the protein CASSLLTSGGKNEQFF.

The chain uses TRBV6-5 and TRBJ2-1, with 7 bases that match TRBD2. V shed 7 bases and J 9 bases; nucleotides not matched to a gene: 9. The CDR3 extends over 13 amino acids. Germline CDR1 reads MNHEY; CDR2 reads SVGAGI. CDR3 loop: CASTVAGVGEQFF. The CDR3 DNA reads TGTGCCAGCACGGTGGCGGGAGTTGGTGAGCAGTTCTTC.

V and J are TRBV30 and TRBJ1-4, with 7 bases that match TRBD1. Trimming at V came to 6 bases and at J to 8 bases, leaving 21 bases not matched to a gene. In germline, CDR1 is GTSNPN, CDR2 SVGIG (reference sequence). CDR3 length equals 17 residues. The CDR3 protein is CACPRTGKSLAGEKLFF. CDR3 in DNA: TGTGCCTGTCCCCGGACAGGAAAGAGTTTAGCTGGGGAAAAACTGTTTTTT.